This paragraph reports one TCR beta chain. Its antigen is undetermined. The data were taken from a study of shared clonotypes between healthy human individuals. At the level of the study: Each donor contributed plates that comprised three CD4 naive, three CD4 memory, two CD8 naive and one CD8 memory. Regarding the study as a whole: Clonotypes not shared had lower generation probabilities than those common to all four donors. Although depth was large, rarefaction showed that sequencing of the sorted subsets was incomplete.

The CDR3 is 15 amino acids. The germline V gene has CDR1 SGHRS and CDR2 YFSETQ. The trim removed 4 bases at V and 0 bases at J, leaving 7 bases unmatched. CD4+ cells were split into CD45RA+ naive and CD45RA-negative memory subsets. Some clones are missing from TCRdb's copy, which holds only in-frame ones; the method was immunoSEQ multiplex PCR. This table has 2 million to 2.5 million clones, 93% appearing once. Sequenced material: naive CD4+ T cells from PBMCs. Subset indicated: CD45RA+ positively selected. The TCR originated in a man between 18 and 35 years old in good health. Some clones in this sample may be carry-over from other donors' samples. V is TRBV5-1 and J is TRBJ2-7; 7 bases map to TRBD2. The CDR3 nucleotides are TGCGCCAGCAGCCCACAAACTAGCGTCTCCTACGAGCAGTACTTC. Encoded protein: CASSPQTSVSYEQYF.